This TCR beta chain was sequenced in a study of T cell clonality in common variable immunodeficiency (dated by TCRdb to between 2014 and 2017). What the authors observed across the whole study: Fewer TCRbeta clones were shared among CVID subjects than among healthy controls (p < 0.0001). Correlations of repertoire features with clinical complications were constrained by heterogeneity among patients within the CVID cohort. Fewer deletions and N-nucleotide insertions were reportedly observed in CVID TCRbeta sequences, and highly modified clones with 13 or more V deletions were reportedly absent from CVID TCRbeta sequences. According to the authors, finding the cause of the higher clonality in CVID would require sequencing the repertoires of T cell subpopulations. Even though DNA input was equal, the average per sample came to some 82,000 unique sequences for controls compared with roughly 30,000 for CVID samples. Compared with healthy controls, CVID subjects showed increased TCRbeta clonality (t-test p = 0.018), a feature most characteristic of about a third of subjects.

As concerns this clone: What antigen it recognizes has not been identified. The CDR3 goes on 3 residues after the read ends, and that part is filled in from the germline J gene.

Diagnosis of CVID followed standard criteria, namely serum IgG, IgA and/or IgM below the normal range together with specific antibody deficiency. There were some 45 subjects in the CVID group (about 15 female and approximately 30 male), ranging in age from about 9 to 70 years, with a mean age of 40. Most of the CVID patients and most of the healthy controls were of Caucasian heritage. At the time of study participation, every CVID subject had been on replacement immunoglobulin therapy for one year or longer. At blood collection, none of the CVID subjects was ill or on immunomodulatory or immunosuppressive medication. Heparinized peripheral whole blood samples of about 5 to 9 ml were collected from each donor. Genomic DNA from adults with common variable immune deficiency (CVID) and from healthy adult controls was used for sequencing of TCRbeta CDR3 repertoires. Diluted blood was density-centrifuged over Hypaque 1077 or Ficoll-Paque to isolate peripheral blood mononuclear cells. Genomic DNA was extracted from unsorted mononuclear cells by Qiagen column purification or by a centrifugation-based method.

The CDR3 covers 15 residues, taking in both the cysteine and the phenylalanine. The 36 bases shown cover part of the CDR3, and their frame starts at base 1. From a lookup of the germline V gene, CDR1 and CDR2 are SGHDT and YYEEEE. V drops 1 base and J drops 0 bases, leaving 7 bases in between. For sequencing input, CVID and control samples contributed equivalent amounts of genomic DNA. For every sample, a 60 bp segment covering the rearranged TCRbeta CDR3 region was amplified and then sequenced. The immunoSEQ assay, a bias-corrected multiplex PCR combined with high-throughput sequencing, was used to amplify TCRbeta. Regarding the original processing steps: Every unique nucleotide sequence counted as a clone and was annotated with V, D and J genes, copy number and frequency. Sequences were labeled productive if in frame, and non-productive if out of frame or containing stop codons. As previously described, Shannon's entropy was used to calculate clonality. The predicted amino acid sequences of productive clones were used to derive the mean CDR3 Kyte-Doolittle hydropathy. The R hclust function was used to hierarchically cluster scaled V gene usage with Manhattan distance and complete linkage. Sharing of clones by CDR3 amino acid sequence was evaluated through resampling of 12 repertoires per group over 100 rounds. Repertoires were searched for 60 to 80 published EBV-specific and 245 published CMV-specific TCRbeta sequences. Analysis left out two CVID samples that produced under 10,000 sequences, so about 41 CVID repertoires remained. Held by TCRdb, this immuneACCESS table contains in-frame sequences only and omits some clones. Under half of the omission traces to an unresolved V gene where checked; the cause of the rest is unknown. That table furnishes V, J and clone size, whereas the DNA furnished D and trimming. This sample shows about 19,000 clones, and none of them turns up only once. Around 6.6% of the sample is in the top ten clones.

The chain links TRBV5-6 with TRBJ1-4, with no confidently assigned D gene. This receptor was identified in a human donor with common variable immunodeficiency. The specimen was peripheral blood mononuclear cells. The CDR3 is CASSLRRATNEKLFF. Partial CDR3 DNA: TGTGCCAGCAGCTTGAGGCGGGCAACTAATGAAAAA.